The 8 T cell receptor beta chains below come from one sample, sequenced in a study of cytomegalovirus exposure and HLA in healthy donors. PCR was performed using 60 Vbeta and 13 Jbeta primers. Data came from immunoSEQ multiplex PCR; TCRdb stores just in-frame clones and leaves some out. The sample yields more than 150,000 clones, just over 75% seen once. Specimen: PBMCs. These receptors all come from a man in his forties in good health and CMV-seronegative.

The rearrangement joins TRBV19 to TRBJ2-3, with D perhaps TRBD1 (5 bases). CDR1 and CDR2 (germline): LNHDA, SQIVND (reference sequence). This CDR3 has 13 residues. The V end lost 3 bases, the J end lost 6 bases, and 10 bases lay between the germline ends. The CDR3 bases are TGTGCCAGTAGTATGCAGGGTAGGGATACGCAGTATTTT. Its protein is CASSMQGRDTQYF.

This clone has more than one count but fewer than ten. This chain links TRBV21-1 with TRBJ2-7; the table's TRBD2 call for D was not verified on the DNA. TRBV21-1 is an annotated pseudogene. The CDR3 runs to 14 residues. CDR3 bases: TGTGCCAGCAGCAATAGCACCCAGCCCTACGAGCAGTACTTC. Translating gives CASSNSTQPYEQYF.

This clone has a handful of counts. V usage is TRBV5-6 and J usage is TRBJ2-7; 13 bases align to TRBD2. From germline, CDR1 is SGHDT and CDR2 YYEEEE. The CDR3 extends over 14 amino acids. V was pared by 1 base and J by 9 bases, with 4 bases of the junction left unmatched. CDR3 sequence (DNA): TGTGCCAGCAGCTTGCGGACTAGCGGGAGTAGGCAGTACGTC. This encodes CASSLRTSGSRQYV.

As to this clone: In the same sample, other DNA sequences code for this CDR3. The gene calls are TRBV19 and TRBJ2-1; 11 bases fit TRBD2. Germline assignment: CDR1 LNHDA and CDR2 SQIVND (reference sequence). V lost 3 bases and J lost 4; bases outside the gene matches: 11. This CDR3 region has 18 residues. This CDR3 reads CASSIVPASGRSYNEQFF. The CDR3 DNA sequence: TGTGCCAGTAGTATTGTACCGGCTAGCGGGAGGAGTTACAATGAGCAGTTCTTC.

This clone was observed a single time. The genes are TRBV18 and TRBJ1-1; weak D call: TRBD1 (5 bases). V was pared by 2 bases and J by 0 bases, with 13 bases between. This CDR3 comprises 16 residues. CDR1 is KGHSH and CDR2 is LQKENI in the germline V gene. The CDR3 protein is CASSPRAGEVNTEAFF. Written as DNA, the CDR3 is TGTGCCAGCTCACCAAGGGCGGGGGAGGTGAACACTGAAGCTTTCTTT.

The chain couples TRBV5-1 to TRBJ1-3; possible D gene TRBD1, 6 bases. Trimming stripped 0 bases from V and 0 bases from J, with 13 bases between. There are 17 residues in the CDR3. Germline V CDR1 and CDR2: SGHRS, YFSETQ. The CDR3 DNA is TGCGCCAGCAGCTTGGAGACAGGCCGTAACTCTGGAAACACCATATATTTT. Translated, it gives CASSLETGRNSGNTIYF.

This sequence joins TRBV5-8 and TRBJ2-3; TRBD1 matches at 9 bases. The CDR3 sequence is 12 residues long. Germline CDR1 reads SGHTS; CDR2 reads YDEGEE. V was pared by 7 bases and J by 4 bases, with 1 base of the junction left unmatched. CDR3 DNA: TGTGCCAGCGGACAGGGGCCAGATACGCAGTATTTT. This codes for CASGQGPDTQYF.

This chain connects TRBV27 to TRBJ1-5, with 10 positions matching TRBD1. The trim removed 5 bases at V and 2 bases at J, leaving 9 bases unmatched. Germline CDR1 is MNHEY and CDR2 is SMNVEV (reference sequence). The CDR3 is made up of 17 amino acids. CDR3 sequence: CASSRRDRGLGNQPQHF. The DNA of the CDR3 is TGTGCCAGCAGTCGGAGAGACAGGGGGCTAGGCAATCAGCCCCAGCATTTT.